The text below deals with one T cell receptor beta chain. CDR3 length: 17 residues. Trimming stripped 0 bases from V and 5 bases from J, with 17 bases between. Germline V gives CDR1 GTSNPN, CDR2 SVGIG (reference sequence). Researchers ran immunoSEQ v3.0 at survey level. Data came from immunoSEQ multiplex PCR; TCRdb stores just in-frame clones and leaves some out. Of under 30,000 clones in the sample, around nine tenths were seen once. The data stem from a study of long-term antiretroviral therapy in people with HIV. The chain has TRBV30 and TRBJ1-6, with D uncertain. Sequencing was performed on unsorted PBMCs, taken roughly 5 years before starting antiretroviral therapy. This TCR came from a man in his forties or fifties with HIV. The chain's CDR3 is CAWSVLSRPINNSPLHF. The CDR3 DNA is TGTGCCTGGAGTGTACTTTCCCGGCCAATTAATAATTCACCCCTCCACTTT.